This entry lists 26 T cell receptor beta chains sequenced from one sample in a study of cytotoxic CD8 clonotypes in ibrutinib-treated CLL. The table came from immunoSEQ multiplex PCR; TCRdb's copy has only in-frame clones and leaves some out. The sample yields 49,000 or so clones, 53% seen once. Sequenced material: PBMCs, taken after 12 months of ibrutinib treatment. The receptor set was obtained from a human donor with chronic lymphocytic leukemia.

This clone was counted many times. The chain couples TRBV11-2 to TRBJ1-5; TRBD1 agrees at 8 bases. After removal of 3 bases from V and 7 bases from J, the junction contained 8 bases not matched to a gene. Germline values: CDR1 SGHAT, CDR2 FQNNGV. The CDR3 has 15 amino acids. The CDR3 nucleotides read TGTGCCAGCAGCTTGGATACAGGGGGATTGCAGCCCCAGCATTTT. Translated, it gives CASSLDTGGLQPQHF.

Only a few counts were recorded for this clone. As DNA, the CDR3 is TGTGCCTGGAGTGGGATCCGGGACAGGGGATACAATGAGCAGTTCTTC. Protein sequence: CAWSGIRDRGYNEQFF. The chain employs TRBV30 and TRBJ2-1; 10 nucleotides align to TRBD1. The CDR3 length is 16 residues. The junction had 7 bases not matched to a gene; V was cut back by 1 base and J by 4 bases. Germline V CDR1 and CDR2: GTSNPN, SVGIG (reference sequence).

The chain recombines TRBV27 with TRBJ1-5, with 9 bases aligning to TRBD1. This CDR3 comprises 14 residues. Germline CDR1 reads MNHEY; CDR2 reads SMNVEV (reference sequence). Losses at the gene ends were 5 bases for V and 5 bases for J; bases not matched to a gene: 4. CDR3 in DNA: TGTGCCAGCAGTCCCCGGACAGGGGATCAGCCCCAGCATTTT. It codes for CASSPRTGDQPQHF.

This CDR3 reads CASSEGLHYGYTF. The CDR3 nucleotides are TGTGCCAGCAGTGAGGGACTGCACTATGGCTACACCTTC. The genes are TRBV7-2 and TRBJ1-2; D might be TRBD1 (5 bases). This CDR3 has 13 amino acids. The ends were cut back, 6 bases at V and 3 bases at J, with 11 bases in the middle. Germline V CDR1 and CDR2: SGHTA, FQGNSA.

The chain couples TRBV29-1 to TRBJ2-1, with D unclear. The length of the CDR3 is 16 residues. Trimming took 7 bases from V and 0 from J, leaving 19 bases between them. Germline V gene data show CDR1 as SQVTM and CDR2 as ANQGSEA. Here the CDR3 DNA reads TGCAGCGCCCTATCCAATCGAAGGTTCTCCTACAATGAGCAGTTCTTC. This codes for CSALSNRRFSYNEQFF.

Only a few counts were recorded for this clone. The chain combines TRBV10-3 with TRBJ1-5; tentative D call: TRBD1 (5 bases). Looked up from germline, CDR1 is ENHRY and CDR2 is SYGVKD. V dropped 3 bases and J dropped 6 bases, with 18 bases sitting between them. This CDR3 has 16 residues. CDR3 nucleotides: TGTGCCATCAGTGAACGGCGGCAGGGCGTAAGTCAGCCCCAGCATTTT. It specifies CAISERRQGVSQPQHF.

The chain couples TRBV9 to TRBJ2-2, with D possibly TRBD1 on 6 matching bases. CDR1 SGDLS and CDR2 YYNGEE come from the germline V gene. Deletions cut 4 bases from V and 4 bases from J, with 20 bases between. CDR3 length equals 17 residues. The CDR3 DNA is TGTGCCAGCAGCTCCCTAAGGGGGTTGTCGGCCACCGGGGAGCTGTTTTTT. Residues: CASSSLRGLSATGELFF.

The rearrangement uses TRBV18 and TRBJ1-3; D is undetermined. The V and J ends lost 0 bases and 0 bases respectively, with 6 bases between them. This CDR3 contains 15 residues. Germline V lookup: CDR1 KGHSH, CDR2 LQKENI. CDR3 loop: CASSPPVSSGNTIYF. CDR3 coding DNA: TGTGCCAGCTCACCACCTGTAAGCTCTGGAAACACCATATATTTT. The full variable domain, rest sourced from reference TRBV18 and TRBJ1-3, is NAGVMQNPRHLVRRRGQEARLRCSPMKGHSHVYWYRQLPEEGLKFMVYLQKENIIDESGMPKERFSAEFPKEGPSILRIQQVVRGDSAAYFCASSPPVSSGNTIYFGEGSWLTVV.

In this sample, this clone turned up a few times. The V and J genes are TRBV5-6 and TRBJ2-7; 7 bases line up with TRBD1. The J segment lost 2 bases and the V segment lost 0 bases, leaving 2 bases of the junction unmatched. The CDR3 loop spans 14 amino acids. Germline CDR1 reads SGHDT; CDR2 reads YYEEEE. This CDR3 reads CASSLGTGTYEQYF. In DNA, the CDR3 is TGTGCCAGCAGCTTGGGGACAGGTACCTACGAGCAGTACTTC.

The gene calls are TRBV28 and TRBJ2-7; D ambiguous. Looked up from germline, CDR1 is MDHEN and CDR2 is SYDVKM. There are 11 residues in the CDR3. Trimming took off 2 bases at V and 6 bases at J, with 5 bases between the two ends. CDR3 region: CASSLGGEQYF. The DNA of the CDR3 is TGTGCCAGCAGTTTAGGTGGCGAGCAGTACTTC.

The chain joins TRBV27 to TRBJ2-7, with TRBD2 as a possible D gene (5 bases). Germline assignment: CDR1 MNHEY and CDR2 SMNVEV (reference sequence). Trimming left V 6 bases short and J 2 bases short, with 11 bases between. This CDR3 is built from 13 residues. The CDR3 DNA sequence: TGTGCCAGCAGCCCCGGGGAAGCCTACGAGCAGTACTTC. Translating it yields CASSPGEAYEQYF.

This clone was detected only a few times. V is TRBV10-2 and J is TRBJ1-1; D gene uncertain. The CDR3 covers 13 residues. V shed 7 bases and J shed 2 bases, with 11 bases lying between them. Germline CDR1 and CDR2: WSHSY and SAAADI. The DNA of the CDR3 is TGCGCCAGCACACCTTCCATAAACACTGAAGCTTTCTTT. This codes for CASTPSINTEAFF.

The chain employs TRBV6-4 and TRBJ1-1; 8 positions match TRBD1. Germline CDR1 is MRHNA and CDR2 is SNTAGT. The CDR3 totals 13 residues. Trimming removed 11 bases from V and 3 bases from J; junction bases left unmatched: 8. The CDR3 loop is CAGGYRGDTEAFF. The DNA of the CDR3 is TGTGCCGGGGGTTACAGGGGGGACACTGAAGCTTTCTTT.

The chain couples TRBV5-6 to TRBJ2-5, with 7 bases identical to TRBD2. Germline V CDR1 and CDR2: SGHDT, YYEEEE. V dropped 3 bases and J dropped 5; count of bases not matched to a gene: 7. This CDR3 is 14 amino acids long. This CDR3 is CASSSTSEKETQYF. For the CDR3, the DNA is TGTGCCAGCAGCTCCACTAGCGAGAAGGAGACCCAGTACTTC.

The V call is TRBV5-1, the J call TRBJ1-5; D may be TRBD1 (6 bases). The germline gives CDR1 SGHRS, CDR2 YFSETQ. Trimming shortened V by 7 bases and J by 6 bases, and 14 bases separated the two germline ends. The CDR3 runs 13 residues. In DNA, the CDR3 is TGCGCCAGCTCAGGGGCCTGGGTTCAGCCCCAGCATTTT. Protein: CASSGAWVQPQHF.

The genes are TRBV11-2 and TRBJ2-5; D is perhaps TRBD1 or TRBD2 (5 bases each). V lost 1 base and J 4 bases, leaving 22 bases between the germline ends. The CDR3 totals 18 residues. Germline-derived CDR1 and CDR2 are SGHAT and FQNNGV. The chain's CDR3 is CASSLVALSGAIGETQYF. CDR3 nucleotides: TGTGCCAGCAGCTTAGTTGCCCTTTCCGGGGCGATAGGAGAGACCCAGTACTTC.

The rearrangement joins TRBV28 to TRBJ1-1; maybe TRBD1 (6 bases). The V and J ends lost 8 bases and 1 base respectively, with 14 bases between them. Germline V gene sequence: CDR1 MDHEN, CDR2 SYDVKM. The CDR3 consists of 14 residues. CDR3 amino acids: CASVGAGANTEAFF. The CDR3 DNA is TGTGCCAGCGTAGGGGCAGGGGCGAACACTGAAGCTTTCTTT.

This clone appeared a few times. The V gene is TRBV7-9, the J gene TRBJ1-2, with D possibly matching TRBD1 (6 bases). There are 12 residues in the CDR3. Germline V gives CDR1 SEHNR, CDR2 FQNEAQ (reference sequence). V was shortened by 11 bases and J by 4 bases, with 14 bases between the two germline ends. The CDR3: CAVPGGGYGYTF. Here the CDR3 DNA reads TGTGCCGTCCCCGGGGGCGGCTATGGCTACACCTTC.

Ten or more counts support this clone. V is TRBV4-2 and J is TRBJ2-1, with 11 bases identical to TRBD2. CDR1 and CDR2 from the germline V gene are LGHNA and YNFKEQ. The V segment lost 4 bases and the J segment 8 bases; nucleotides outside the gene matches: 7. The CDR3 runs 15 residues. The chain's CDR3 is CASSLNSGRVDEQFF. For the CDR3, the DNA is TGTGCCAGCAGCCTTAATAGCGGGAGGGTGGATGAGCAGTTCTTC.

In this sample, this clone turned up a few times. This chain connects TRBV7-2 to TRBJ2-1; D gene unclear. CDR1 SGHTA and CDR2 FQGNSA come from the germline V gene. The CDR3 is 13 residues long. V dropped 0 bases and J dropped 4 bases, with 4 bases sitting between them. The CDR3 sequence: CASSLARYNEQFF. The CDR3 DNA sequence: TGTGCCAGCAGCTTAGCGCGGTACAATGAGCAGTTCTTC.

CDR3 DNA: TGTGCCAGCACCCCACAGGGAGGGGTCACTGAAGCTTTCTTT. This sequence encodes CASTPQGGVTEAFF. The rearrangement joins TRBV6-1 to TRBJ1-1; possibly TRBD1 for D (6 bases). CDR1 is MNHNS and CDR2 is SASEGT in the germline V gene. Trimming removed 7 bases at V and 4 bases at J, with 16 bases between. The CDR3 totals 14 residues.

The gene calls are TRBV7-6 and TRBJ2-7; 7 bases are shared with TRBD2. Germline V CDR1 and CDR2: SGHVS, FNYEAQ. Unmatched junction bases numbered 10, after V lost 3 bases and J lost 5 bases. The CDR3 is 15 residues long. The CDR3 bases are TGTGCCAGCAGCTTGGGGGTTAGGGCGGGAGACGAGCAGTACTTC. Protein product: CASSLGVRAGDEQYF.

This clone was counted only a few times. J is TRBJ1-1 and V is TRBV5-6; no clear D. The CDR3 runs to 14 residues. The V end was cut by 1 base, the J end by 1 base, with 8 bases between. Germline V gives CDR1 SGHDT, CDR2 YYEEEE. Written as DNA, the CDR3 is TGTGCCAGCAGCTTGAGGGCCTCGAACACTGAAGCTTTCTTT. As protein: CASSLRASNTEAFF.

The chain uses TRBV19 and TRBJ1-2; D uncertain. The CDR3 has 13 residues. CDR1 is LNHDA and CDR2 is SQIVND in the germline V gene (reference sequence). V was clipped by 6 bases and J by 0 bases, with 8 bases between them. The CDR3 here is CASSAGPNYGYTF. CDR3 nucleotide sequence: TGTGCCAGTAGCGCAGGACCTAACTATGGCTACACCTTC.

This sequence joins TRBV30 and TRBJ1-1, with a weak D call TRBD1 (5 bases). V was trimmed by 2 bases and J by 7 bases, leaving 11 bases between them. Looked up from germline, CDR1 is GTSNPN and CDR2 is SVGIG (reference sequence). CDR3 length equals 12 residues. Written as DNA, the CDR3 is TGTGCCTGGAGTCTATTGGGGCTTGAAGCTTTCTTT. Translated, it gives CAWSLLGLEAFF.

This clone was recorded a few times. The rearrangement uses TRBV29-1 and TRBJ2-1; 10 bases align to TRBD1. The length of the CDR3 is 14 residues. Per the germline V gene, CDR1 is SQVTM and CDR2 is ANQGSEA. V shed 6 bases and J 5 bases; nucleotides not matched to a gene: 7. CDR3 in amino acids: CSVAGTGADNEQFF. The CDR3 nucleotides are TGCAGCGTGGCCGGGACAGGGGCAGACAATGAGCAGTTCTTC.